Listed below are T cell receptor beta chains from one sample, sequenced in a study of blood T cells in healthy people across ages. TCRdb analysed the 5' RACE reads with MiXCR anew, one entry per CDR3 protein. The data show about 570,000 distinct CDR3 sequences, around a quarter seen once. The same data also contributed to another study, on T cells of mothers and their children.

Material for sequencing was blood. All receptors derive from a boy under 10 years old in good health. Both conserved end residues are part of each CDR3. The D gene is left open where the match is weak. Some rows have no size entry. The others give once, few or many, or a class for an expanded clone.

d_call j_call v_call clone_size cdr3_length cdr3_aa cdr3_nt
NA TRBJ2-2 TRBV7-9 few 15 CASSPGTWNTGELFF TGTGCCAGCAGCCCCGGGACCTGGAACACCGGGGAGCTGTTTTTT
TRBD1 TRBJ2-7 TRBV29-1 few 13 CSAMDRASYEQYF TGCAGCGCTATGGACAGGGCTTCCTACGAGCAGTACTTC
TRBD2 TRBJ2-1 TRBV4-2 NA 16 CVSSPRFGGGLYEQFF TGTGTCAGCAGCCCTAGATTTGGCGGGGGTCTCTATGAGCAGTTCTTC
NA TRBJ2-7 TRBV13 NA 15 CASSLGIPLSYEQYF TGTGCCAGCAGCTTAGGGATCCCCCTCTCCTACGAGCAGTACTTC
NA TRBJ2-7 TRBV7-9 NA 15 CASSFAQGKSYEQYF TGTGCCAGCAGCTTTGCCCAGGGCAAGAGCTACGAGCAGTACTTC
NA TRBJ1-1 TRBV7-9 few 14 CASSPQTVNTEAFF TGTGCCAGCAGCCCCCAAACGGTGAACACTGAAGCTTTCTTT
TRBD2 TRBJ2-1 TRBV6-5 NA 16 CASSPVAGSSYNEQFF TGTGCCAGCAGTCCTGTAGCGGGGAGCTCCTACAATGAGCAGTTCTTC
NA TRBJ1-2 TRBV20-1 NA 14 CSARADLANYGYTF TGCAGTGCTAGAGCAGATTTAGCTAACTATGGCTACACCTTC
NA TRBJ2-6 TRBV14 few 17 CASSQVGSNSGANVLTF TGTGCCAGCAGCCAAGTGGGTTCAAACTCTGGGGCCAACGTCCTGACTTTC
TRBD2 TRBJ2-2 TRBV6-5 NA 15 CASSYEAGGNGELFF TGTGCCAGCAGTTACGAGGCGGGAGGAAACGGGGAGCTGTTTTTT
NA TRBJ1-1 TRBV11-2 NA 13 CASSLTQRTEAFF TGTGCCAGCAGCCTAACGCAGCGGACTGAAGCTTTCTTT
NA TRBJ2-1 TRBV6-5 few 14 CASSYSGFGNEQFF TGTGCCAGCAGTTACTCGGGTTTTGGAAATGAGCAGTTCTTC
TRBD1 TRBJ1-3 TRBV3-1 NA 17 CASSSPWRRGPGNTIYF TGTGCCAGCAGCTCTCCCTGGAGGAGGGGGCCGGGAAACACCATATATTTT
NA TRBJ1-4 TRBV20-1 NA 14 CSARKGKPIEKLFF TGCAGTGCTAGAAAGGGTAAACCCATCGAAAAACTGTTTTTT
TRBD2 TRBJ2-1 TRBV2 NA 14 CASNIGLAGGEQFF TGTGCCAGCAATATAGGACTAGCGGGGGGGGAGCAGTTCTTC
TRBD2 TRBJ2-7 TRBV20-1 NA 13 CSARGTLAFEQYF TGCAGTGCTAGGGGAACACTAGCGTTCGAGCAGTACTTC
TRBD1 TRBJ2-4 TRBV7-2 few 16 CASSTKRDRAKNIQYF TGTGCCAGCAGCACCAAACGGGACAGGGCCAAAAACATTCAGTACTTC
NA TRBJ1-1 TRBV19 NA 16 CASSRRDVLRDTEAFF TGTGCCAGTAGCCGTCGGGACGTCCTTAGAGACACTGAAGCTTTCTTT
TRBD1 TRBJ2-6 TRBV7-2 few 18 CASSLGGTGFLGANVLTF TGTGCCAGCAGCTTGGGGGGGACAGGGTTCCTTGGGGCCAACGTCCTGACTTTC
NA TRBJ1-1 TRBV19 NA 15 CASRPDGQLNTEAFF TGTGCCAGTAGACCGGACGGGCAGTTGAACACTGAAGCTTTCTTT
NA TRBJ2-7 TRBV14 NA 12 CASRLSGDEQYF TGTGCCAGCAGACTTTCGGGGGACGAGCAGTACTTC
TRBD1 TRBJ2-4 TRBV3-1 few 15 CASSPAGTGKNIQYF TGTGCCAGCAGCCCCGCCGGGACAGGGAAAAACATTCAGTACTTC
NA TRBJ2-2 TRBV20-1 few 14 CSTREGGGAGEPFF TGCAGTACTAGAGAGGGCGGAGGGGCCGGGGAGCCGTTTTTT
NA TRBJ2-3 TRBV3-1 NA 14 CASSQLRVGDTQYF TGTGCCAGCAGCCAACTCAGGGTAGGAGATACGCAGTATTTT
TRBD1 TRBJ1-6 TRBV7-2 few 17 CASSPDRVTTAGSPLHF TGTGCCAGCAGCCCAGACAGGGTAACAACAGCTGGGTCACCCCTCCACTTT
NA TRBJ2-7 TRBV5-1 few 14 CASSLQETYHEQYF TGCGCCAGCAGCTTGCAGGAGACCTACCACGAGCAGTACTTC
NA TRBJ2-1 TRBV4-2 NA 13 CVSSKTRYNEQFF TGTGTCAGCAGTAAGACTAGATACAATGAGCAGTTCTTC
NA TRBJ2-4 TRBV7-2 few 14 CASKSDRSKNIQYF TGTGCCAGTAAAAGTGACAGATCCAAAAACATTCAGTACTTC
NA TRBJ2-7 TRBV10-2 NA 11 CASRWSDEQYF TGCGCCAGCAGATGGAGCGACGAGCAGTACTTC
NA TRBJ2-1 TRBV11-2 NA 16 CASSSFQVAGLNEQFF TGTGCCAGCAGCTCCTTTCAGGTCGCAGGGTTAAATGAGCAGTTCTTC
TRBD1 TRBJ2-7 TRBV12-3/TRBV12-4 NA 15 CASRSRQGVFREQYF TGTGCCAGCAGATCGCGGCAGGGGGTTTTCCGCGAGCAGTACTTC
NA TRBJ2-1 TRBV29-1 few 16 CSVAGGHLGAYNEQFF TGCAGCGTTGCCGGGGGGCATTTAGGGGCCTACAATGAGCAGTTCTTC
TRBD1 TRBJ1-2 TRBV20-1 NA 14 CSAPRRGQNYGYTF TGCAGTGCTCCTCGCCGGGGACAGAACTATGGCTACACCTTC
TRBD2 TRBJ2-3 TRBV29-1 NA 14 CSVEDPEGLVTQYF TGCAGCGTTGAAGATCCGGAGGGACTAGTAACGCAGTATTTT
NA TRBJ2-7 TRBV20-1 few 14 CSAIGVGSPYEQYF TGCAGTGCTATTGGCGTGGGAAGCCCCTACGAGCAGTACTTC
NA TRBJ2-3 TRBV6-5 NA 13 CASSYHSTDTQYF TGTGCCAGCAGTTACCATAGCACAGATACGCAGTATTTT
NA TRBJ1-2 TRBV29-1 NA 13 CSVGTRSNYGYTF TGCAGCGTTGGGACCCGATCTAACTATGGCTACACCTTC
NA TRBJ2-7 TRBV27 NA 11 CASSSGLHQYF TGTGCCAGCAGTTCGGGACTCCACCAGTACTTC
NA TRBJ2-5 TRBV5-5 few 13 CASSLFRDETQYF TGTGCCAGCAGCTTGTTCAGGGATGAGACCCAGTACTTC
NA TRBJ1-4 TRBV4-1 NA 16 CASSQFPGQRREKLFF TGCGCCAGCAGCCAGTTCCCGGGACAAAGGCGGGAAAAACTGTTTTTT
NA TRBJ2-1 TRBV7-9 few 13 CASSLVWANEQFF TGTGCCAGCAGCTTAGTTTGGGCCAATGAGCAGTTCTTC
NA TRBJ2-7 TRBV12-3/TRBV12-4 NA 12 CASGQRTYEQYF TGTGCCAGCGGACAGCGCACCTACGAGCAGTACTTC
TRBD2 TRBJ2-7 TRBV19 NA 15 CASSIRGTSIYEQYF TGTGCCAGTAGTATACGGGGGACTAGCATCTACGAGCAGTACTTC
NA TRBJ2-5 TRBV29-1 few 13 CSVLQGRVETQYF TGCAGCGTTTTGCAGGGGAGGGTAGAGACCCAGTACTTC
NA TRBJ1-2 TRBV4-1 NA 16 CASSLPGRANGYGYTF TGCGCCAGCAGCCTACCTGGACGGGCGAACGGCTATGGCTACACCTTC
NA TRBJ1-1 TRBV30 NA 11 CAWMSGREAFF TGTGCCTGGATGTCGGGACGCGAAGCTTTCTTT
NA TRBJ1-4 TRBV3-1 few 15 CASSPLDLAEPKLFF TGTGCCAGCAGCCCGCTAGACCTAGCGGAACCAAAACTGTTTTTT
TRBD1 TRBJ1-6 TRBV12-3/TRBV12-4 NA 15 CASRAGLTGGEPLHF TGTGCCAGCAGGGCCGGATTGACAGGGGGCGAACCCCTCCACTTT
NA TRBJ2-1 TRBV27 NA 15 CASTERYDPSVEQFF TGTGCCAGCACCGAGCGGTACGACCCATCAGTTGAGCAGTTCTTC
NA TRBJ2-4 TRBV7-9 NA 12 CASSFSGDIQYF TGTGCCAGCAGCTTTTCCGGGGACATTCAGTACTTC
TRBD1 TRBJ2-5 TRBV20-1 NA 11 CSKNRGETQYF TGCAGTAAGAACAGGGGAGAGACCCAGTACTTC
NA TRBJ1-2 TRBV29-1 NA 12 CSVVGGSGGYTF TGCAGCGTTGTTGGGGGTTCGGGGGGCTACACCTTC
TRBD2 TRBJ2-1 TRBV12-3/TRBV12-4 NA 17 CASSPSAGGSLSNEQFF TGTGCCAGCAGCCCATCGGCGGGGGGCTCCCTCTCCAATGAGCAGTTCTTC
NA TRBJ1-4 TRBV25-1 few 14 CASSEGRGGEKLFF TGTGCCAGCAGTGAGGGCAGGGGAGGTGAAAAACTGTTTTTT
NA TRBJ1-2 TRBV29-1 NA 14 CSVAIPEDGYGYTF TGCAGCGTTGCTATCCCAGAGGATGGCTATGGCTACACCTTC
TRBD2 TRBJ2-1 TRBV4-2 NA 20 CASGQVSGLAGGSSYNEQFF TGTGCCAGCGGCCAAGTATCGGGACTAGCGGGGGGGAGCTCCTACAATGAGCAGTTCTTC
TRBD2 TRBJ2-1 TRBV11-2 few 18 CASSLLRGGVSSYNEQFF TGTGCCAGCAGCTTATTGCGGGGGGGGGTTAGCTCCTACAATGAGCAGTTCTTC
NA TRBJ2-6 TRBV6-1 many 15 CASSDRDSGANVLTF TGTGCCAGCAGTGACAGGGACTCTGGGGCCAACGTCCTGACTTTC
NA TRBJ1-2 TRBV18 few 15 CASSPSSGQHYGYTF TGTGCCAGCTCACCAAGCTCTGGGCAGCACTATGGCTACACCTTC